A single sample is the source of the 23 T cell receptor beta chains below, sequenced in a study of blood T cell repertoires in COVID-19. TCRdb's copy holds only in-frame clones and misses some; the assay was immunoSEQ multiplex PCR. The data show roughly 100,000 clones, over 75% seen once. Sequenced: peripheral blood. The source is a woman aged 25 to 39 with acute or convalescent COVID-19.

This chain connects TRBV19 to TRBJ1-2; D perhaps matches TRBD1 (5 bases). Germline CDR1 reads LNHDA; CDR2 reads SQIVND (reference sequence). CDR3 length: 13 residues. V was trimmed by 4 bases and J by 8 bases, leaving 14 bases between them. The CDR3 loop reads CASSRAGRQGYTF. CDR3 sequence (DNA): TGTGCCAGTAGTAGGGCAGGGCGGCAAGGCTACACCTTC.

This clone has just one count. This chain joins TRBV19 and TRBJ2-1; TRBD2 aligns across 8 bases. Losses at the gene ends were 1 base for V and 6 bases for J; bases not matched to a gene: 5. The CDR3 runs to 15 residues. CDR1 and CDR2 (germline): LNHDA, SQIVND (reference sequence). The chain's CDR3 is CASSIGPGGINEQFF. For the CDR3, the DNA is TGTGCCAGTAGTATAGGTCCGGGGGGGATCAATGAGCAGTTCTTC. Variable domain in full (rest from reference TRBV19 and TRBJ2-1): DGGITQSPKYLFRKEGQNVTLSCEQNLNHDAMYWYRQDPGQGLRLIYYSQIVNDFQKGDIAEGYSVSREKKESFPLTVTSAQKNPTAFYLCASSIGPGGINEQFFGPGTRLTVL.

V and J are TRBV4-2 and TRBJ1-4, with a weak D call TRBD1 (5 bases). This CDR3 is built from 13 residues. Trimming shortened V by 8 bases and J by 2 bases, and 9 bases separated the two germline ends. From germline, CDR1 is LGHNA and CDR2 YNFKEQ. Here the CDR3 reads CASAGDTNEKLFF. In DNA form, the CDR3 reads TGTGCCAGCGCGGGGGATACTAATGAAAAACTGTTTTTT.

The V and J genes are TRBV9 and TRBJ2-2; 8 positions agree with TRBD2. Germline V CDR1 and CDR2: SGDLS, YYNGEE. This CDR3 spans 15 amino acids. V was pared by 7 bases and J by 6 bases, with 11 bases of the junction left unmatched. CDR3 in amino acids: CASSMIAGLSGELFF. CDR3 coding DNA: TGTGCCAGCTCCATGATAGCGGGGTTATCCGGGGAGCTGTTTTTT.

V usage is TRBV18 and J usage is TRBJ2-3, with a possible D match to TRBD1 (6 bases). V lost 4 bases and J 3 bases, leaving 20 bases between the germline ends. Germline CDR1 is KGHSH and CDR2 is LQKENI. CDR3 length: 17 residues. The CDR3 is CASSLKQGVSGTDTQYF. DNA of the CDR3: TGTGCCAGCTCACTCAAACAGGGAGTGTCTGGGACAGATACGCAGTATTTT.

The J gene is TRBJ2-7, the V gene TRBV28; D may be TRBD2 (6 bases). V was trimmed by 8 bases and J by 4 bases, leaving 18 bases between them. CDR3 size: 14 residues. The germline V gene has CDR1 MDHEN and CDR2 SYDVKM. The CDR3, as DNA: TGTGCCAGCTCCCCCGGGAGTCAATCTTACGAGCAGTACTTC. This encodes CASSPGSQSYEQYF.

The rearrangement uses TRBV7-9 and TRBJ1-4, with D unresolved. Germline-derived CDR1 and CDR2 are SEHNR and FQNEAQ (reference sequence). This CDR3 comprises 13 residues. The V end was cut by 2 bases, the J end by 5 bases, with 6 bases between. The chain's CDR3 is CASSLFRNEKLFF. The CDR3 bases are TGTGCCAGCAGCTTATTCAGGAATGAAAAACTGTTTTTT.

V and J are TRBV28 and TRBJ1-2; no definite D call. Germline assignment: CDR1 MDHEN and CDR2 SYDVKM. V dropped 5 bases and J dropped 8 bases, with 9 bases sitting between them. CDR3 length equals 11 residues. CDR3 sequence reads: CASSNSLGYTF. The DNA of the CDR3 is TGTGCCAGCAGTAACTCCCTGGGCTACACCTTC.

This clone came up once. The rearrangement links TRBV27 to TRBJ2-7, with a tentative D call TRBD1 (5 bases). Germline V CDR1 and CDR2: MNHEY, SMNVEV (reference sequence). The V gene lost 5 bases and the J gene lost 2 bases, with 19 bases spanning the gap. The CDR3 extends over 16 amino acids. The DNA for the CDR3 is TGTGCCAGCAGTCCCGCCAGGGCCACCGGAGCCTACGAGCAGTACTTC. Translation: CASSPARATGAYEQYF.

The CDR3 loop is CASSILAGGYNEQFF. The CDR3 DNA reads as TGTGCCAGCAGTATACTAGCGGGGGGTTACAATGAGCAGTTCTTC. V is TRBV28 and J is TRBJ2-1; 12 nucleotides align to TRBD2. V gave up 5 bases and J gave up 4 bases; unmatched junction bases: 3. This CDR3 spans 15 amino acids. CDR1 is MDHEN and CDR2 is SYDVKM in the germline V gene.

This clone turned up a few times. The rearrangement links TRBV11-3 to TRBJ2-5; 8 bases map to TRBD2. V lost 1 base to trimming and J lost 2 bases; unmatched junction nucleotides: 0. Germline V lookup: CDR1 SGHNT, CDR2 YENEEA. CDR3 size: 14 residues. CDR3 amino acids: CASSLAGGQETQYF. The CDR3 coding sequence is TGTGCCAGCAGCTTAGCGGGGGGGCAAGAGACCCAGTACTTC.

J is TRBJ2-3 and V is TRBV2; 12 bases fit TRBD2. The length of the CDR3 is 15 residues. Trimming at V came to 6 bases and at J to 4 bases, leaving 5 bases not matched to a gene. CDR1 SNHLY and CDR2 FYNNEI come from the germline V gene. The DNA of the CDR3 is TGTGCCAGCAGCTTGGGACTAGCGGGCGCAGATACGCAGTATTTT. It yields the protein CASSLGLAGADTQYF.

This chain uses TRBV5-6 with TRBJ1-2; no definite D call. Germline CDR1 and CDR2: SGHDT and YYEEEE. V gave up 2 bases and J gave up 3 bases, with 11 bases separating them. The CDR3 totals 14 residues. For the CDR3, the DNA is TGTGCCAGCAGCTTCGGGGAGAGCGACTATGGCTACACCTTC. This sequence encodes CASSFGESDYGYTF.

The chain joins TRBV3-1 (or the pseudogene TRBV3-2) to TRBJ2-3; D possibly corresponds to TRBD1 (6 bases). CDR3 length: 15 residues. Germline assignment: CDR1 LGHDT and CDR2 YNNKEL (reference sequence). V was pared by 1 base and J by 2 bases, with 10 bases between. The CDR3 DNA follows: TGTGCCAGCAGCCAAGCAGGGGCTAACACAGATACGCAGTATTTT. As protein: CASSQAGANTDTQYF.

This rearrangement joins TRBV4-2 to TRBJ2-3, with 7 bases aligning to TRBD1. Germline V CDR1 and CDR2: LGHNA, YNFKEQ. The CDR3 runs to 15 residues. The V gene end was trimmed by 4 bases and the J gene end by 4 bases; junction bases not matched to a gene: 8. CDR3 residues: CASSPRQGWPDTQYF. In nucleotides, the CDR3 is TGTGCCAGCAGCCCCCGACAGGGTTGGCCAGATACGCAGTATTTT.

V usage is TRBV5-1 and J usage is TRBJ2-1, with TRBD2 matching 12 bases. V trimming: 3 bases; J trimming: 6 bases; junction bases outside the gene matches: 7. Germline CDR1 SGHRS, CDR2 YFSETQ. The CDR3 loop spans 16 amino acids. CDR3 region: CASSSTLAGGVNEQFF. Written as DNA, the CDR3 is TGCGCCAGCAGCTCGACCCTAGCGGGGGGGGTCAATGAGCAGTTCTTC.

The chain carries TRBV5-6 and TRBJ1-2; D is ambiguous. The ends were cut back, 4 bases at V and 8 bases at J, with 15 bases in the middle. This CDR3 is built from 13 residues. Germline-derived CDR1 and CDR2 are SGHDT and YYEEEE. This CDR3 is CASSLPGGGGYTF. CDR3 DNA sequence: TGTGCCAGCAGCCTTCCAGGAGGAGGAGGCTACACCTTC.

The chain recombines TRBV9 with TRBJ1-2; D possibly corresponds to TRBD1 (5 bases). Trimming cost V 3 bases and J 7 bases, with 13 bases left between them. The germline V gene encodes CDR1 SGDLS and CDR2 YYNGEE. The CDR3 extends over 13 amino acids. The CDR3 DNA is TGTGCCAGCAGCGCTGGAGACAGTTTTGGCTACACCTTC. It encodes CASSAGDSFGYTF.

The rearrangement uses TRBV3-1 (or the pseudogene TRBV3-2) and TRBJ2-6, with D possibly being TRBD2 (5 bases). Trimming stripped 8 bases from V and 0 bases from J, with 11 bases between. Germline loops: CDR1 LGHDT, CDR2 YNNKEL (reference sequence). The CDR3 loop spans 15 amino acids. The CDR3 region has the DNA TGTGCCAGCGCGGGCGGTCTCTCTGGGGCCAACGTCCTGACTTTC. It encodes CASAGGLSGANVLTF.

A note on this clone: At one end the junction does not follow the germline gene, possibly because of a read error. The same CDR3 arises from other DNA sequences in this sample as well. The chain has TRBV29-1 and TRBJ1-2; no reliable D call. The germline V gene has CDR1 SQVTM and CDR2 ANQGSEA. The CDR3 length is 12 residues. The CDR3 is CSVDPGNYGYTF. In DNA, the CDR3 is TGCAGCGTTGATCCCGGGAACTACGGCTACACCTTC.

The J gene is TRBJ1-6, the V gene TRBV10-2, with a weak D call TRBD1 (6 bases). The ends were cut back, 6 bases at V and 9 bases at J, with 21 bases in the middle. The CDR3 totals 16 residues. CDR1 is WSHSY, CDR2 SAAADI, per germline. CDR3 in DNA: TGCGCCAGCAGAGACCTTGGGGGGGGCCTTAGTTCACCCCTCCACTTT. This sequence encodes CASRDLGGGLSSPLHF.

V is TRBV30 and J is TRBJ1-1, with D possibly being TRBD1 (5 bases). This CDR3 spans 13 amino acids. Germline V gene data show CDR1 as GTSNPN and CDR2 as SVGIG (reference sequence). V was trimmed by 6 bases and J by 0 bases, leaving 11 bases between them. CDR3: CACGAGMNTEAFF. As DNA, the CDR3 is TGTGCCTGTGGGGCAGGAATGAACACTGAAGCTTTCTTT.

The V call is TRBV10-3, the J call TRBJ2-7, with 9 positions matching TRBD1. The germline V gene encodes CDR1 ENHRY and CDR2 SYGVKD. The CDR3 runs to 12 residues. J lost 5 bases, V lost 9 bases, and 5 bases had no gene match. CDR3 DNA sequence: TGTGCCATGGGGGGACAGGGAAACGAGCAGTACTTC. This sequence encodes CAMGGQGNEQYF.